Presented here are 5 T cell receptor beta chains from one specimen sequenced in a study of blood T cell repertoires in COVID-19. Repertoires were generated with immunoSEQ multiplex PCR, while TCRdb's copy carries only in-frame clones and drops some. Among 250,000 to 350,000 clones listed, roughly 89% were seen once. The sample consisted of PBMCs or T cells enriched from blood (not recorded which). These receptors all stem from a woman aged 40 to 55 who had recovered from COVID-19.

V and J are TRBV28 and TRBJ2-5; 7 bases map to TRBD2. CDR1 is MDHEN and CDR2 is SYDVKM in the germline V gene. This CDR3 is 17 amino acids long. V gave up 6 bases and J gave up 3 bases; unmatched junction bases: 16. The chain's CDR3 is CASSRSHPASGKETQYF. CDR3 nucleotides: TGTGCCAGCAGCCGTAGCCACCCTGCTAGCGGAAAAGAGACCCAGTACTTC.

The rearrangement links TRBV14 to TRBJ1-5, with D possibly being TRBD1 (6 bases). Germline assignment: CDR1 SGHDN and CDR2 FVKESK. This CDR3 is built from 16 residues. Between the trimmed V and J ends, which lost 3 bases and 6 bases, there was a span of 18 bases. The CDR3 loop is CASSQVPGQIAQPQHF. Written as DNA, the CDR3 is TGTGCCAGCAGCCAGGTTCCGGGACAAATTGCTCAGCCCCAGCATTTT. Drawing the rest from reference TRBV14 and TRBJ1-5, the complete variable domain is EAGVTQFPSHSVIEKGQTVTLRCDPISGHDNLYWYRRVMGKEIKFLLHFVKESKQDESGMPNNRFLAERTGGTYSTLKVQPAELEDSGVYFCASSQVPGQIAQPQHFGDGTRLSIL.

The chain joins TRBV5-4 to TRBJ2-3, with 9 bases aligning to TRBD1. Germline assignment: CDR1 SGHNT and CDR2 YYREEE (reference sequence). The ends lost 4 bases at V and 4 bases at J; junction bases unmatched: 10. This CDR3 has 16 amino acids. DNA of the CDR3: TGTGCCAGCAGCACAGGGACAGGGTGGGACGCAGATACGCAGTATTTT. It codes for CASSTGTGWDADTQYF.

The genes are TRBV4-3 and TRBJ1-2, with 7 bases fitting TRBD1. The ends lost 1 base at V and 1 base at J; junction bases unmatched: 3. The CDR3 has 15 amino acids. Per germline, CDR1 LGHNA and CDR2 YSLEER. The CDR3 sequence: CASSQGNRGNYGYTF. DNA of the CDR3: TGCGCCAGCAGCCAAGGGAACAGGGGTAACTATGGCTACACCTTC.

The chain recombines TRBV7-2 with TRBJ2-5; D gene uncertain. The CDR3 has 13 amino acids. Trimming removed 5 bases at V and 1 base at J, with 8 bases between. The germline V gene encodes CDR1 SGHTA and CDR2 FQGNSA. In DNA, the CDR3 is TGTGCCAGCAGCCTCGGGTTCCAAGAGACCCAGTACTTC. Residues: CASSLGFQETQYF. Supplemented by reference TRBV7-2 and TRBJ2-5, the full variable domain reads GAGVSQSPSNKVTEKGKDVELRCDPISGHTALYWYRQSLGQGLEFLIYFQGNSAPDKSGLPSDRFSAERTGGSVSTLTIQRTQQEDSAVYLCASSLGFQETQYFGPGTRLLVL.